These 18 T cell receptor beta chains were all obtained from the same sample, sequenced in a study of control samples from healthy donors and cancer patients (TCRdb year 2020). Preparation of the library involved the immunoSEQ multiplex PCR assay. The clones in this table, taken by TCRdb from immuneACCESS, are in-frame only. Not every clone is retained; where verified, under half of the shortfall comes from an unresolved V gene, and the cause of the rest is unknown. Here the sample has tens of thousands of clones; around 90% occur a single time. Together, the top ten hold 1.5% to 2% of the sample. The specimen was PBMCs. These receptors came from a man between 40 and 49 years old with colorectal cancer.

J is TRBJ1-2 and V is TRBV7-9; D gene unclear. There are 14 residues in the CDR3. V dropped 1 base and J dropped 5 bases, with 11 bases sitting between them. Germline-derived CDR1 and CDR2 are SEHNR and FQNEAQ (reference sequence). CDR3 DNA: TGTGCCAGCAGCTTAGTTCGGGAAGGGTATGGCTACACCTTC. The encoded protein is CASSLVREGYGYTF.

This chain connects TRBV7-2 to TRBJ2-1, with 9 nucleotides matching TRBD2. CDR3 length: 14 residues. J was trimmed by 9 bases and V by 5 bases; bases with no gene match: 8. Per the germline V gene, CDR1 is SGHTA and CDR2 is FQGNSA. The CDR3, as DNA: TGTGCCAGCAGCATTGGACTAGCGAGTACTGAGCAGTTCTTC. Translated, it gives CASSIGLASTEQFF.

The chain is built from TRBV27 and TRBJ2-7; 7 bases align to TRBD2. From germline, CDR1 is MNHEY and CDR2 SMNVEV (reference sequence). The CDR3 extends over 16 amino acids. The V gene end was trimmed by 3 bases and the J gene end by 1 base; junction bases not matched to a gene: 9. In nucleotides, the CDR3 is TGTGCCAGCAGTTTCTCCCCGGGACTAACTTCCTACGAGCAGTACTTC. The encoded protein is CASSFSPGLTSYEQYF.

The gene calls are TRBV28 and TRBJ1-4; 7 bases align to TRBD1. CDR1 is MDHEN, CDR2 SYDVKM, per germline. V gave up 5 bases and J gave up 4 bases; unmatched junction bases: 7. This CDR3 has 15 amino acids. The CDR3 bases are TGTGCCAGCAGTGGTGGGACAGTGAGTAATGAAAAACTGTTTTTT. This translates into CASSGGTVSNEKLFF. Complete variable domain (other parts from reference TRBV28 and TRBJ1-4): DVKVTQSSRYLVKRTGEKVFLECVQDMDHENMFWYRQDPGLGLRLIYFSYDVKMKEKGDIPEGYSVSREKKERFSLILESASTNQTSMYLCASSGGTVSNEKLFFGSGTQLSVL.

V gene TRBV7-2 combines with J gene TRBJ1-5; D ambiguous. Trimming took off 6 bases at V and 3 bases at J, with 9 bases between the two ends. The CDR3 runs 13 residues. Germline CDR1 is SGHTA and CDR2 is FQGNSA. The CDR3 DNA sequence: TGTGCCAGCAGGCGGGCCACCAATCAGCCCCAGCATTTT. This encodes CASRRATNQPQHF.

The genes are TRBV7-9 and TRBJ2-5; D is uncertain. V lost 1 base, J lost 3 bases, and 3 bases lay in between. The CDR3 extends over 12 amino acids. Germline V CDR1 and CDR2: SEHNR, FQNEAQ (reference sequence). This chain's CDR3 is CASSLVEETQYF. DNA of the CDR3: TGTGCCAGCAGCTTAGTTGAAGAGACCCAGTACTTC.

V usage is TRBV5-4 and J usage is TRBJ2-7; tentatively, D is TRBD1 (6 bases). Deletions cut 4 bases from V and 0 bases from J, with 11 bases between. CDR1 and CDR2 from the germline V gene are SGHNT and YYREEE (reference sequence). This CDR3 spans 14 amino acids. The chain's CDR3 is CASSPTGSSYEQYF. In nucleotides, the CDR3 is TGTGCCAGCAGCCCAACAGGGAGCTCCTACGAGCAGTACTTC.

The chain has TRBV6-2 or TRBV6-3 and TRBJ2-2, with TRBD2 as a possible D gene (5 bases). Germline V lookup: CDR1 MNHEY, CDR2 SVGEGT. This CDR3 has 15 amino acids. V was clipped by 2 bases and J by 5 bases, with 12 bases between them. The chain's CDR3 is CASSYEGLDTGELFF. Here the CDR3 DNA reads TGTGCCAGCAGTTACGAGGGCCTAGATACCGGGGAGCTGTTTTTT.

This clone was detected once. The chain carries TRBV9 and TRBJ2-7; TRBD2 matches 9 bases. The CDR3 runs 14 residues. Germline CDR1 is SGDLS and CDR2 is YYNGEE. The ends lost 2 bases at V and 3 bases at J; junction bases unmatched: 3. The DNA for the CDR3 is TGTGCCAGCAGCGTGACTAGCGGAGGCTACGAGCAGTACTTC. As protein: CASSVTSGGYEQYF.

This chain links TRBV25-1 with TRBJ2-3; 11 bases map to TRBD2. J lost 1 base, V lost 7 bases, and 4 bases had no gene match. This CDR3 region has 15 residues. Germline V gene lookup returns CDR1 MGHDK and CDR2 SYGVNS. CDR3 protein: CASTGTSGRTDTQYF. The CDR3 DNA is TGTGCCAGCACTGGGACTAGCGGACGCACAGATACGCAGTATTTT.

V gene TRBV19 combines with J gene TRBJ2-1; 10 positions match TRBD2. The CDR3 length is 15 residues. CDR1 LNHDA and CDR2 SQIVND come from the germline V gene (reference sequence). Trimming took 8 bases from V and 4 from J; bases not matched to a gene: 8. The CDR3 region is CASLGIAGGYNEQFF. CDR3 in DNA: TGTGCCAGTCTTGGGATAGCGGGGGGATACAATGAGCAGTTCTTC.

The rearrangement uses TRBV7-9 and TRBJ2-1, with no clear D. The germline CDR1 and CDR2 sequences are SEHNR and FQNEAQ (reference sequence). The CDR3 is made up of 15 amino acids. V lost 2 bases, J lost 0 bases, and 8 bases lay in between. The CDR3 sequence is CASSLRLNSYNEQFF. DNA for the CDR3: TGTGCCAGCAGCTTAAGGTTAAACTCCTACAATGAGCAGTTCTTC.

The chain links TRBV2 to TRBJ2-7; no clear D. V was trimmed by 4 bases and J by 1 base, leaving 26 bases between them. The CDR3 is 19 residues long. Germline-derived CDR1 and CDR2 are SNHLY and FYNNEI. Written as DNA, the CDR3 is TGTGCCAGCAGTGTGAAGGCAGTACGGCCTGATACGAGATCCTACGAGCAGTACTTC. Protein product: CASSVKAVRPDTRSYEQYF.

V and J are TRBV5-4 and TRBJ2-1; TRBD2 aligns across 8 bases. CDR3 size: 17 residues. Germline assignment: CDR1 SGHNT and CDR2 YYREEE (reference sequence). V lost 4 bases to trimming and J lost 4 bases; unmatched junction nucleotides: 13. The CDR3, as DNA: TGTGCCAGCAGCCCCAGTTTTGGTAGCGGGACTTACAATGAGCAGTTCTTC. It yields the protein CASSPSFGSGTYNEQFF.

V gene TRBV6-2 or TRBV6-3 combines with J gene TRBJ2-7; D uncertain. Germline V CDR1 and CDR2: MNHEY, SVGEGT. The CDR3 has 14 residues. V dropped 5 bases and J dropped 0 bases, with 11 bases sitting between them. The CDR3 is CASSQQFSSYEQYF. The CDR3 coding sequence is TGTGCCAGCAGTCAGCAGTTTAGCTCCTACGAGCAGTACTTC.

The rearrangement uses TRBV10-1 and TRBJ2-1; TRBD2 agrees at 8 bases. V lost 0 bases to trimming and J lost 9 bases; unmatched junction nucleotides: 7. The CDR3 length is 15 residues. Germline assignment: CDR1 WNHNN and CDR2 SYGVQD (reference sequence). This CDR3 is CASSESSGRRPEQFF. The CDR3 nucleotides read TGCGCCAGCAGTGAGTCAAGCGGGAGAAGACCTGAGCAGTTCTTC.

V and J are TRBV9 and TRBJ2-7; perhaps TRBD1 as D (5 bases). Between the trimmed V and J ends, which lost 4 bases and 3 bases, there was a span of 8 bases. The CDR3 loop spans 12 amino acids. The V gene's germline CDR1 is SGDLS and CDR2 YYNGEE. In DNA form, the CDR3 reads TGTGCCAGCAGCCTGACAGACTACGAGCAGTACTTC. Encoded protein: CASSLTDYEQYF.

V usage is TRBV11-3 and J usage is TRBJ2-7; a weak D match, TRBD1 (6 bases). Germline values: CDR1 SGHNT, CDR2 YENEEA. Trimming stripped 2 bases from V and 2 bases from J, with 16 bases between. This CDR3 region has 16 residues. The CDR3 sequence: CASSLLPGHRTYEQYF. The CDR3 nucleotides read TGTGCCAGCAGCTTACTCCCGGGACACCGTACCTACGAGCAGTACTTC.